This TCR beta chain was captured in a study of OX40 agonist ivuxolimab in advanced cancers. Germline V gene sequence: CDR1 GTSNPN, CDR2 SVGIG (reference sequence). The V end lost 4 bases, the J end lost 7 bases, and 22 bases lay between the germline ends. There are 15 residues in the CDR3. The assay was immunoSEQ multiplex PCR, and TCRdb's table has in-frame clones only and misses some. This table holds approximately 66,000 clones, 65% to 90% found once. This receptor was obtained from an adult with an advanced solid tumor such as melanoma, head and neck, liver or kidney cancer. Material: CD4+ or CD8+ T cells sorted from blood, obtained in a trial of the OX40 agonist ivuxolimab. The chain is built from TRBV30 and TRBJ1-2; possible D gene TRBD1, 5 bases. The CDR3 DNA reads TGTGCCTGGAACGGGCGGGCAGGGTCGCGCGGTGGCTACACCTTC. Protein product: CAWNGRAGSRGGYTF.